Following are 18 T cell receptor beta chains from one sample sequenced in a study of shared clonotypes between healthy human individuals (dated by TCRdb to 2019 to 2021). Library preparation used the immunoSEQ multiplex PCR assay. TCRdb provides this immuneACCESS table in a form limited to in-frame rearrangements. Some clones are lacking; in checked studies, under half of them reflect an unresolved V gene, and why the rest are absent is not known. Within this sample are about 2,100,000 clones, with under 95% of them counted one time only. Of the sample, 1.5% to 2% falls within the top ten clones. For the CD8 naive samples, CD45RO-negative cells were positively selected for CCR7, yielding a CD45RA+CCR7+ population from which TemRA cells were excluded. The sequencing input was naive CD8+ T cells from PBMCs. What this sample's cell subset or site label stands for: CD45RA+CCR7+. The receptors come from a man younger than 35 in good health. Some clones in this sample may be carry-over from other donors' samples.

This sequence joins TRBV30 and TRBJ2-7; D possibly corresponds to TRBD2 (5 bases). Germline values: CDR1 GTSNPN, CDR2 SVGIG (reference sequence). The CDR3 covers 16 residues. V lost 0 bases, J lost 7 bases, and 22 bases lay in between. The chain's CDR3 is CAWSVLGINIMEEQYF. The CDR3 DNA sequence: TGTGCCTGGAGTGTACTAGGGATAAACATTATGGAAGAGCAGTACTTC.

Concerning this clone itself: With a much larger clone just one base away, this may be a read error. Other DNA sequences from this sample encode an identical CDR3 as well. This chain links TRBV5-6 with TRBJ1-5; no clear D. V lost 0 bases and J 3 bases, leaving 4 bases between the germline ends. The CDR3 is 13 residues long. The germline V gene encodes CDR1 SGHDT and CDR2 YYEEEE. Written as DNA, the CDR3 is TGTGCCAGCAGCTTGGGTAACAATCAGCCCCAGCATTTT. It encodes CASSLGNNQPQHF.

The V gene is TRBV29-1, the J gene TRBJ1-1, with a possible D match to TRBD1 (6 bases). The CDR3 is 14 residues long. Per the germline V gene, CDR1 is SQVTM and CDR2 is ANQGSEA. The V end was cut by 4 bases, the J end by 4 bases, with 16 bases between. The CDR3 is CSVGGGQRATEAFF. The CDR3 DNA sequence: TGCAGCGTTGGGGGGGGCCAGAGGGCCACTGAAGCTTTCTTT.

Only one count was recorded for this clone. The V gene is TRBV27, the J gene TRBJ2-7; TRBD2 matches at 7 bases. Unmatched junction bases numbered 6, after V lost 5 bases and J lost 2 bases. The CDR3 loop spans 14 amino acids. Germline V CDR1 and CDR2: MNHEY, SMNVEV (reference sequence). The CDR3 is CASSPVRGTYEQYF. In DNA, the CDR3 is TGTGCCAGCAGTCCAGTGCGGGGGACCTACGAGCAGTACTTC.

This rearrangement joins TRBV27 to TRBJ1-5, with D unresolved. Trimming took off 6 bases at V and 3 bases at J, with 12 bases between the two ends. The CDR3 is made up of 14 amino acids. In germline, CDR1 is MNHEY, CDR2 SMNVEV (reference sequence). The CDR3 DNA sequence: TGTGCCAGCAGCCCTTCATATCCCAATCAGCCCCAGCATTTT. This codes for CASSPSYPNQPQHF.

The V gene is TRBV5-4, the J gene TRBJ1-2; D is perhaps TRBD1 (5 bases). V was clipped by 3 bases and J by 6 bases, with 18 bases between them. Germline CDR1 reads SGHNT; CDR2 reads YYREEE (reference sequence). The CDR3 is made up of 15 amino acids. The CDR3 nucleotides are TGTGCCAGCAGCTGGGGCCCGGGCTTAACCGATGGCTACACCTTC. It specifies CASSWGPGLTDGYTF.

This sequence joins TRBV7-9 and TRBJ1-6; D gene unclear. Germline V gene data show CDR1 as SEHNR and CDR2 as FQNEAQ (reference sequence). The CDR3 totals 12 residues. Trimming pared 5 bases from V and 14 bases from J, leaving 13 bases between. CDR3 nucleotides: TGTGCCAGCAGCCCTAGTCCCCTGACCCTCCACTTT. Translated: CASSPSPLTLHF.

J is TRBJ2-1 and V is TRBV11-3; 10 bases align to TRBD2. V lost 4 bases to trimming and J lost 4 bases; unmatched junction nucleotides: 4. CDR1 and CDR2 from the germline V gene are SGHNT and YENEEA. The CDR3 has 15 amino acids. The CDR3 is CASSSSTSGYNEQFF. The DNA for the CDR3 is TGTGCCAGCAGCTCATCGACTAGCGGGTACAATGAGCAGTTCTTC. The variable domain in full, with the rest retrieved from reference TRBV11-3 and TRBJ2-1, is EAGVVQSPRYKIIEKKQPVAFWCNPISGHNTLYWYLQNLGQGPELLIRYENEEAVDDSQLPKDRFSAERLKGVDSTLKIQPAELGDSAVYLCASSSSTSGYNEQFFGPGTRLTVL.

The V and J genes are TRBV12-5 and TRBJ1-2, with D unresolved. CDR1 is LGHNT and CDR2 is FRNRAP in the germline V gene. The length of the CDR3 is 15 residues. V lost 1 base and J lost 4, with 13 bases in between. This chain's CDR3 is CASGLGQPPPYGYTF. For the CDR3, the DNA is TGTGCTAGTGGTTTGGGACAACCTCCCCCCTATGGCTACACCTTC.

The chain couples TRBV28 to TRBJ1-1, with 9 bases identical to TRBD1. Unmatched junction bases numbered 12, after V lost 3 bases and J lost 7 bases. The CDR3 loop spans 16 amino acids. Germline loops: CDR1 MDHEN, CDR2 SYDVKM. CDR3 sequence reads: CASSFHAGTGKIEAFF. CDR3 in DNA: TGTGCCAGCAGTTTTCACGCCGGGACAGGGAAGATTGAAGCTTTCTTT.

On this clone itself: The identical CDR3 is also encoded by other nucleotide sequences in the sample. This rearrangement joins TRBV28 to TRBJ2-1, with D possibly TRBD2 on 5 matching bases. Germline V CDR1 and CDR2: MDHEN, SYDVKM. The length of the CDR3 is 15 residues. Trimming removed 6 bases from V and 0 bases from J, with 12 bases in between. CDR3 loop: CASSSSGSSYNEQFF. In nucleotides, the CDR3 is TGTGCCAGCAGCTCCAGCGGAAGCTCCTACAATGAGCAGTTCTTC.

V and J are TRBV15 and TRBJ2-2; D perhaps matches TRBD2 (5 bases). With 6 bases removed from V and 8 bases from J, the gap between germline ends came to 13 bases. Germline V CDR1 and CDR2: LNHNV, YYDKDF (reference sequence). The CDR3 loop spans 13 amino acids. This CDR3 reads CATRNPRGGELFF. The CDR3 bases are TGTGCCACCAGGAACCCCCGGGGAGGGGAGCTGTTTTTT.

This chain connects TRBV28 to TRBJ2-3; no clear D gene. The CDR3 is 15 residues long. Germline assignment: CDR1 MDHEN and CDR2 SYDVKM. Trimming took off 3 bases at V and 4 bases at J, with 14 bases between the two ends. The CDR3 sequence: CASSFGRAKADTQYF. CDR3 DNA sequence: TGTGCCAGCAGTTTTGGTAGGGCCAAGGCAGATACGCAGTATTTT.

V and J are TRBV28 and TRBJ1-5, with 10 bases that match TRBD1. Germline CDR1 reads MDHEN; CDR2 reads SYDVKM. The CDR3 consists of 15 residues. V lost 7 bases, J lost 4 bases, and 7 bases stayed unmatched. CDR3 amino acids: CASTLWTGGNQPQHF. The CDR3 DNA sequence: TGTGCCAGCACTCTGTGGACAGGGGGGAATCAGCCCCAGCATTTT.

The rearrangement uses TRBV7-8 and TRBJ2-7; TRBD2 matches 9 bases. Per germline, CDR1 SGHVS and CDR2 FQNEAQ. There are 14 residues in the CDR3. After removal of 0 bases from V and 5 bases from J, the junction contained 2 bases not matched to a gene. The CDR3 here is CASSLASGSNEQYF. The CDR3 nucleotides are TGTGCCAGCAGCTTAGCTAGCGGGAGTAACGAGCAGTACTTC. Combining the CDR3 with reference TRBV7-8 and TRBJ2-7 gives the whole variable domain GAGVSQSPRYKVAKRGQDVALRCDPISGHVSLFWYQQALGQGPEFLTYFQNEAQLDKSGLPSDRFFAERPEGSVSTLKIQRTQQEDSAVYLCASSLASGSNEQYFGPGTRLTVT.

The V gene is TRBV25-1, the J gene TRBJ1-1, with D uncertain. The CDR3 is 10 residues long. CDR1 is MGHDK and CDR2 is SYGVNS in the germline V gene. The V end was cut by 6 bases, the J end by 6 bases, with 5 bases between. The CDR3 here is CASRAAEAFF. The CDR3 nucleotides read TGTGCCAGCAGGGCAGCTGAAGCTTTCTTT.

As for this clone: The identical CDR3 is also encoded by other nucleotide sequences in the sample. The chain uses TRBV7-9 and TRBJ2-7; tentative D call: TRBD2 (5 bases). Germline CDR1 SEHNR, CDR2 FQNEAQ (reference sequence). CDR3 length: 13 amino acids. V was clipped by 0 bases and J by 4 bases, with 7 bases between them. CDR3 DNA sequence: TGTGCCAGCAGCTTAGCGGACTCTTACGAGCAGTACTTC. This translates into CASSLADSYEQYF.

For this clone: Distinct nucleotide sequences in the sample also encode this CDR3. V gene TRBV27 combines with J gene TRBJ2-7; possibly TRBD2 for D (6 bases). This CDR3 is built from 13 residues. Trimming stripped 3 bases from V and 3 bases from J, with 9 bases between. CDR1 MNHEY and CDR2 SMNVEV come from the germline V gene (reference sequence). The CDR3 sequence is CASSLGLRYEQYF. The CDR3, as DNA: TGTGCCAGCAGTTTGGGACTTCGCTACGAGCAGTACTTC.